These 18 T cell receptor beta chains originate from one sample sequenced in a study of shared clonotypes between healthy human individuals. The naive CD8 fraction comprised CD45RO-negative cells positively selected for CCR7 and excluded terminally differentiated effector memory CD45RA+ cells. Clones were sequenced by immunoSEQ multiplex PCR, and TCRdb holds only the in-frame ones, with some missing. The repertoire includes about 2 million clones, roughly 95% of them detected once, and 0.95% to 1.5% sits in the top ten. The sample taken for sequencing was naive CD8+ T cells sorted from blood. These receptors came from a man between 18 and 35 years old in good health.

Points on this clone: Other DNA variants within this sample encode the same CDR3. DNA for the CDR3: TGTGCCAGCAGCTTAGGGACCTCTGGGGCCGATACGCAGTATTTT. Encoded protein: CASSLGTSGADTQYF. The chain uses TRBV5-4 and TRBJ2-3, with D perhaps assigned TRBD1 or TRBD2 (5 bases each). CDR3 length: 15 residues. The V end lost 2 bases, the J end lost 6 bases, and 16 bases lay between the germline ends. Germline V gene sequence: CDR1 SGHNT, CDR2 YYREEE (reference sequence). The variable domain in full, with the rest retrieved from reference TRBV5-4 and TRBJ2-3, is ETGVTQSPTHLIKTRGQQVTLRCSSQSGHNTVSWYQQALGQGPQFIFQYYREEENGRGNFPPRFSGLQFPNYSSELNVNALELDDSALYLCASSLGTSGADTQYFGPGTRLTVL.

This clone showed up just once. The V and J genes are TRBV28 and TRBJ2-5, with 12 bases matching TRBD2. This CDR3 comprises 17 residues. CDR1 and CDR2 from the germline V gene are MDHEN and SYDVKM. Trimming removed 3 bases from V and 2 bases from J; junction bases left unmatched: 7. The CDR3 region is CASSFLAGGPEQETQYF. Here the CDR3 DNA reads TGTGCCAGCAGTTTTCTAGCGGGGGGGCCTGAGCAAGAGACCCAGTACTTC. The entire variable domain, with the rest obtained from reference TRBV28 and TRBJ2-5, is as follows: DVKVTQSSRYLVKRTGEKVFLECVQDMDHENMFWYRQDPGLGLRLIYFSYDVKMKEKGDIPEGYSVSREKKERFSLILESASTNQTSMYLCASSFLAGGPEQETQYFGPGTRLLVL.

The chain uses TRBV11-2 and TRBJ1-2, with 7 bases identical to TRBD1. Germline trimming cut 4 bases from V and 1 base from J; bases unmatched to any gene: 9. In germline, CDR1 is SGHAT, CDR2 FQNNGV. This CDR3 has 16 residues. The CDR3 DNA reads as TGTGCCAGCAGCTCCTACCCGGGACAGATTAACTATGGCTACACCTTC. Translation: CASSSYPGQINYGYTF. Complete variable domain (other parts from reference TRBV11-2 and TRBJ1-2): EAGVAQSPRYKIIEKRQSVAFWCNPISGHATLYWYQQILGQGPKLLIQFQNNGVVDDSQLPKDRFSAERLKGVDSTLKIQPAKLEDSAVYLCASSSYPGQINYGYTFGSGTRLTVV.

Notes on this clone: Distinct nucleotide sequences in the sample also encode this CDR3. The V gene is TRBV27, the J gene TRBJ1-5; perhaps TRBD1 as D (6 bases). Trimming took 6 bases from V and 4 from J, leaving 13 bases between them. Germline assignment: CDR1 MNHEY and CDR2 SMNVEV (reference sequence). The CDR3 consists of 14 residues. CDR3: CASSFTGSNQPQHF. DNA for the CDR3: TGTGCCAGCAGCTTTACAGGGAGTAATCAGCCCCAGCATTTT.

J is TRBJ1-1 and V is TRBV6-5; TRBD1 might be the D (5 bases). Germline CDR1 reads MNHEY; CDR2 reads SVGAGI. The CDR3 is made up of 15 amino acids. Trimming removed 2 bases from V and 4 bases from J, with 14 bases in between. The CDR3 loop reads CASSYEGRAFTEAFF. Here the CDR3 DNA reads TGTGCCAGCAGTTACGAGGGCAGGGCCTTCACTGAAGCTTTCTTT.

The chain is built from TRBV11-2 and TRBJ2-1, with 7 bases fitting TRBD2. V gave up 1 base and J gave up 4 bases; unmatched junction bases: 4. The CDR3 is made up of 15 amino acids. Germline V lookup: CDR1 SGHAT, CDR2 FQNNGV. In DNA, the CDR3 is TGTGCCAGCAGCTTAGCCCTAGCGGCTTACAATGAGCAGTTCTTC. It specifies CASSLALAAYNEQFF. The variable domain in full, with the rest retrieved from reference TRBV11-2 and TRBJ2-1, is EAGVAQSPRYKIIEKRQSVAFWCNPISGHATLYWYQQILGQGPKLLIQFQNNGVVDDSQLPKDRFSAERLKGVDSTLKIQPAKLEDSAVYLCASSLALAAYNEQFFGPGTRLTVL.

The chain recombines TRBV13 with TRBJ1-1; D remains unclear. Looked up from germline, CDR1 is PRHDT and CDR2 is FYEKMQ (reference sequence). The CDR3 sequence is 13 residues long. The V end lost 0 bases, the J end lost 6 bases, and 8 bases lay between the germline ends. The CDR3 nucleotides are TGTGCCAGCAGCTTAGGCCCCAAGGCTGAAGCTTTCTTT. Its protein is CASSLGPKAEAFF.

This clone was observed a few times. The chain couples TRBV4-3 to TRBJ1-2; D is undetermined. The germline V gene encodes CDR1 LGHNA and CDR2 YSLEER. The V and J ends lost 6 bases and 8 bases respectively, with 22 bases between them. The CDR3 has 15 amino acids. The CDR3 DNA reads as TGCGCCAGCAGTCTAAACTTGGTTGAGGGCAACGGCTACACCTTC. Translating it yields CASSLNLVEGNGYTF.

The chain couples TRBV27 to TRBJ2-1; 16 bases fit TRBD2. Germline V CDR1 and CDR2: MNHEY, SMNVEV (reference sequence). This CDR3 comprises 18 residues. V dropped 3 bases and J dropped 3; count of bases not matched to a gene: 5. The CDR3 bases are TGTGCCAGCAGTTTGGGACTAGCGGGGGGGCTAGGCTACAATGAGCAGTTCTTC. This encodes CASSLGLAGGLGYNEQFF.

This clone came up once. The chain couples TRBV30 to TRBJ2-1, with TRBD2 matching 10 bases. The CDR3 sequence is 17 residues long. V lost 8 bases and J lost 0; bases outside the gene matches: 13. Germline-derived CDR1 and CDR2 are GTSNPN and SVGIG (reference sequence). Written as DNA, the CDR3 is TGTGCCGAAAGCGGGAGGGCTGGGTCTAGCTCCTACAATGAGCAGTTCTTC. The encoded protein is CAESGRAGSSSYNEQFF.

The CDR3 coding sequence is TGTGCCTGGAGTTTTAGCGCAGGAGAGACCCAGTACTTC. Encoded protein: CAWSFSAGETQYF. The chain combines TRBV30 with TRBJ2-5, with D perhaps TRBD2 (5 bases). This CDR3 contains 13 residues. Trimming removed 2 bases at V and 4 bases at J, with 11 bases between. Germline assignment: CDR1 GTSNPN and CDR2 SVGIG (reference sequence). Full variable domain (missing parts from reference TRBV30 and TRBJ2-5): SQTIHQWPATLVQPVGSPLSLECTVEGTSNPNLYWYRQAAGRGLQLLFYSVGIGQISSEVPQNLSASRPQDRQFILSSKKLLLSDSGFYLCAWSFSAGETQYFGPGTRLLVL.

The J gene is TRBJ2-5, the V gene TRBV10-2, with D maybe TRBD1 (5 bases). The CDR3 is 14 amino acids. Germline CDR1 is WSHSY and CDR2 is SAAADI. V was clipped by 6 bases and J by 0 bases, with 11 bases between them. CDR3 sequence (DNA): TGCGCCAGCAGCTTGACAGCGTACCAAGAGACCCAGTACTTC. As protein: CASSLTAYQETQYF.

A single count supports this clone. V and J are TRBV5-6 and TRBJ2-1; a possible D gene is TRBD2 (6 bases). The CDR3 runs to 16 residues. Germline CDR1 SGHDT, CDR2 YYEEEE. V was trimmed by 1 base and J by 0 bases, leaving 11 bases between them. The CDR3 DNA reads TGTGCCAGCAGCTTGAAGGTCGGGAGCTCCTACAATGAGCAGTTCTTC. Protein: CASSLKVGSSYNEQFF.

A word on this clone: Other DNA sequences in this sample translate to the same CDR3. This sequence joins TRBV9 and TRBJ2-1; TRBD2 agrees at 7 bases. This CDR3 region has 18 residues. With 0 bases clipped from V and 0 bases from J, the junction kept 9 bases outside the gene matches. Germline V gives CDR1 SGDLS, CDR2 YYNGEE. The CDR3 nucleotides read TGTGCCAGCAGCGTAGGGGGTAGCGGGCTAAGCTCCTACAATGAGCAGTTCTTC. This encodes CASSVGGSGLSSYNEQFF.

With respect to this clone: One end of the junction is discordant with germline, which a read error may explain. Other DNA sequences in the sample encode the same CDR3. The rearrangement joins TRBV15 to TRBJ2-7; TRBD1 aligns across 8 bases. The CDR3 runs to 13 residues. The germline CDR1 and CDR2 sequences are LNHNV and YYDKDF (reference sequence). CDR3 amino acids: CATSGDRGYEQYF. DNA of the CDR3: TGTGCCACCAGCGGAGACAGGGGTTACGAGCAGTACTTC.

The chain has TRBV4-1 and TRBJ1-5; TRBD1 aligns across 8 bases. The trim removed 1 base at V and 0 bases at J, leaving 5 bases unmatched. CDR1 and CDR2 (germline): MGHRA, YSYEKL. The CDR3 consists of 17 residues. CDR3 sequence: CASSQGAGGDSNQPQHF. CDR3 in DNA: TGCGCCAGCAGCCAAGGGGCAGGGGGCGATAGCAATCAGCCCCAGCATTTT.

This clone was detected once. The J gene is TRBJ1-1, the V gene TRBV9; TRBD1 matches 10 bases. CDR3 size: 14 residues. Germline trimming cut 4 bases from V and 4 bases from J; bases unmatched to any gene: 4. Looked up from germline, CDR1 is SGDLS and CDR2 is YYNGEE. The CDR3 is CASSSGDRGTEAFF. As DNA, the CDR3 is TGTGCCAGCAGCTCCGGGGACAGGGGCACTGAAGCTTTCTTT.

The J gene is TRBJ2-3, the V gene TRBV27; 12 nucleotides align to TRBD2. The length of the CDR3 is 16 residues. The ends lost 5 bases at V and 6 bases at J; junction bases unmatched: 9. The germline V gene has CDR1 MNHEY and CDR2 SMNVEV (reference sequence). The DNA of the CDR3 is TGTGCCAGCAGTGCACAGACTAGCGGGAGTGGTGATACGCAGTATTTT. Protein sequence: CASSAQTSGSGDTQYF.